The rows below give T cell receptor beta chains drawn from one sample of a study of blood T cell repertoires in COVID-19. The data were produced by immunoSEQ multiplex PCR, yet TCRdb's version contains in-frame clones alone and is incomplete. The table lists 120,000 to 150,000 clones, 87% of them singletons. Sequencing was performed on PBMCs or T cells enriched from blood (not recorded which). These receptors originate from a middle-aged woman who had been exposed to COVID-19. CDR3s include the opening cysteine and the closing phenylalanine or tryptophan. A D gene is named only where the DNA matches it firmly.

>TRBJ1-4|TRBV4-3|TRBD1
TGCGCCAGCAGCCAAGGCCCAGGACAGGGGAATGAAAAACTGTTTTTT
CASSQGPGQGNEKLFF
>TRBJ2-4|TRBV11-2|TRBD1
TGTGCCAGCAGCCTCCGGGACAGAGTGAACATTCAGTACTTC
CASSLRDRVNIQYF
>TRBJ1-2|TRBV11-2|NA
TGTGCCAGCAGCCCGGTGGGGGCCGGCTATGGCTACACCTTC
CASSPVGAGYGYTF
>TRBJ2-7|TRBV5-6|TRBD2
TGTGCCAGCACCGTCCCCACTGGCGGGAGTTCCTACGAGCAGTACTTC
CASTVPTGGSSYEQYF
>TRBJ2-2|TRBV3-1/TRBV3-2|TRBD1
TGTGCCAGCAGGGACAGGACGACCGGGGAGCTGTTTTTT
CASRDRTTGELFF
>TRBJ2-1|TRBV6-5|TRBD2
TGTGCCAGCGGGGGGGTAGGGGAAATAAGGAATGAGCAGTTCTTC
CASGGVGEIRNEQFF
>TRBJ2-1|TRBV19|TRBD1
TGTGCCAGTACCGGGACAGGGCCCTACAATGAGCAGTTCTTC
CASTGTGPYNEQFF
>TRBJ2-7|TRBV19|NA
TGTGCCAGTAGTACCTCCGGGGTTTACGAGCAGTACTTC
CASSTSGVYEQYF
>TRBJ2-1|TRBV6-2/TRBV6-3|TRBD2
TGTGCCAGCAGTTTCCGGGGGGTATCCTACAATGAGCAGTTCTTC
CASSFRGVSYNEQFF
>TRBJ1-2|TRBV27|NA
TGTGCCAGCAGCCGACAGGTTAACTATGGCTACACCTTC
CASSRQVNYGYTF
>TRBJ2-3|TRBV29-1|NA
TGCAGCGGGGAGGGGGAGCTTAGCACAGATACGCAGTATTTT
CSGEGELSTDTQYF
>TRBJ1-1|TRBV7-9|NA
TGTGCCAGCAGCAGCTTTACGCGGACTGAAGCTTTCTTT
CASSSFTRTEAFF
>TRBJ1-1|TRBV5-1|TRBD1
TGCGCCAGCACAACCGGGACAGCGGAAATGAACACTGAAGCTTTCTTT
CASTTGTAEMNTEAFF
>TRBJ2-7|TRBV20-1|NA
TGCAGTGCTAGACCTCGACAGGTGGAGTACTTC
CSARPRQVEYF
>TRBJ1-5|TRBV2|TRBD1
TGTGCCAGCATCCCCGGGACAGGGGGGAATCAGCCCCAGCATTTT
CASIPGTGGNQPQHF
>TRBJ2-7|TRBV5-1|NA
TGCGCCAGCAGCACCGTCCGAACGACAGGAACCCCCTACGAGCAGTACTTC
CASSTVRTTGTPYEQYF
>TRBJ2-5|TRBV6-2/TRBV6-3|NA
TGTGCCAGCAGTTACTCGAACGCAGGAGAGACCCAGTACTTC
CASSYSNAGETQYF
>TRBJ1-1|TRBV5-1|TRBD1
TGCGCCAGCATGGACCAGGTGACAGGGACCAACACTGAAGCTTTCTTT
CASMDQVTGTNTEAFF
>TRBJ2-7|TRBV4-1|TRBD1
TGCGCCAGCAGCCAAGATGGGACAGGGGAGATCGGCGAGCAGTACTTC
CASSQDGTGEIGEQYF
>TRBJ1-2|TRBV12-3/TRBV12-4|NA
TGTGCCAGCAGTTTCTGGGGGGTACGAGGCTACACCTTC
CASSFWGVRGYTF
>TRBJ2-1|TRBV5-5|NA
TGTGCCAGCAGCTACCCGGACTTCAATGAGCAGTTCTTC
CASSYPDFNEQFF
>TRBJ2-1|TRBV4-1|TRBD2
TGCGCCAGCAGCCAAGGACTAGCGTCTTACAATGAGCAGTTCTTC
CASSQGLASYNEQFF
>TRBJ2-1|TRBV2|TRBD2
TGTGCCAGCAGCGGGGGTACTAGCGGGGATTGGGAAAGGAATGAGCAGTTCTTC
CASSGGTSGDWERNEQFF
>TRBJ2-2|TRBV7-8|NA
TGTGCCAGCAGCTTAGTCTTGATCCAGGGCACCGGGGAGCTGTTTTTT
CASSLVLIQGTGELFF
>TRBJ1-4|TRBV6-1|NA
TGTGCCAGCAGTGAATATTTGGCGGGAGGACATGAAAAACTGTTTTTT
CASSEYLAGGHEKLFF
>TRBJ1-1|TRBV28|NA
TGTGCCAGCAGTTCCTCAGGGCTCGAAGCTTTCTTT
CASSSSGLEAFF
>TRBJ2-5|TRBV28|TRBD1
TGTGCCAGCAGCACTGACAGGGGGCGTGAGACCCAGTACTTC
CASSTDRGRETQYF
>TRBJ2-6|TRBV5-5|TRBD1
TGTGCCAGCAGCTTGGGTTTTGACAGGGCTGGGGCCAACGTCCTGACTTTC
CASSLGFDRAGANVLTF
>TRBJ2-7|TRBV25-1|TRBD2
TGTGCCAGCAGTGATCCTAGCGGGAGCTACGAGCAGTACTTC
CASSDPSGSYEQYF
>TRBJ2-4|TRBV2|NA
TGTGCCAGCAGTGAATTAAGCACAAACATTCAGTACTTC
CASSELSTNIQYF
>TRBJ2-3|TRBV19|NA
TGTGCCAGTCGACGGACACAAAGAAGCACAGATACGCAGTATTTT
CASRRTQRSTDTQYF
>TRBJ1-1|TRBV14|NA
TGTGCCAGCAGCCAAGATCTTAGTTATACTATGAACACTGAAGCTTTCTTT
CASSQDLSYTMNTEAFF
>TRBJ1-1|TRBV5-1|NA
TGCGCCAGCAGCTGGCGCCCGGACAGCACGAACACTGAAGCTTTCTTT
CASSWRPDSTNTEAFF